This is a list of T cell receptor beta chains from one sample in a study of OX40 agonist ivuxolimab in advanced cancers. Produced via immunoSEQ multiplex PCR; TCRdb's table is partial and in-frame only. The sample has 70,000 to 100,000 clones, roughly 80% seen once. Sequencing used CD4+ or CD8+ T cells sorted from blood, obtained in a trial of the OX40 agonist ivuxolimab. All receptors derive from an adult with an advanced solid tumor such as melanoma, head and neck, liver or kidney cancer. Each CDR3 is given with its conserved first and last residue. Each record gives: D gene, clone size, V gene, J gene, CDR3 DNA, CDR3 protein. A D gene is named only where the DNA matches it firmly. Rows may omit the clone size; those that give it use once, few, many or a size class.

>-|-|TRBV6-1|TRBJ2-5
TGTGCCAGCAGTGAACGCGGTTCAGAGACCCAGTACTTC
CASSERGSETQYF
>-|-|TRBV9|TRBJ1-1
TGTGCCAGCAGTAGCCGAGGGTGGGGCACTGAAGCTTTCTTT
CASSSRGWGTEAFF
>-|-|TRBV5-1|TRBJ1-5
TGCGCCAGCAGTTCGGACGGTAGCAATCAGCCCCAGCATTTT
CASSSDGSNQPQHF
>-|once|TRBV7-8|TRBJ2-6
TGTGCCAGCAGCTTAGCGTCGGCTGGGGCCAACGTCCTGACTTTC
CASSLASAGANVLTF
>TRBD1|-|TRBV5-1|TRBJ1-6
TGCGCCAGCAGTCGGACAGGGGATAATTCACCCCTCCACTTT
CASSRTGDNSPLHF
>-|-|TRBV7-2|TRBJ1-3
TGTGCCAGCAGCTTAGGTCCTATGACTTCTGGAAACACCATATATTTT
CASSLGPMTSGNTIYF
>TRBD1|-|TRBV5-1|TRBJ2-4
TGCGCCAGCAGCTTGGATGACAGGGTGAACATTCAGTACTTC
CASSLDDRVNIQYF
>-|-|TRBV2|TRBJ2-2
TGTGCCAGCAGTGCCGACAGAATCACCGGGGAGCTGTTTTTT
CASSADRITGELFF
>-|once|TRBV7-6|TRBJ2-3
TGTGCCAGCAGCTTACGGGGGACCACAGATACGCAGTATTTT
CASSLRGTTDTQYF
>-|-|TRBV4-2|TRBJ1-3
TGTGCCAGCAGCCAAGGTATACCGGGAAACACCATATATTTT
CASSQGIPGNTIYF
>TRBD2|once|TRBV29-1|TRBJ2-1
TGCAGCTTCGTCGGAATCTTAGCGGGCGGCAACAATGAGCAGTTCTTC
CSFVGILAGGNNEQFF